This T cell receptor (beta chain) was sequenced during a study of STAT5B mutations in CD4+ large granular lymphocyte leukemia. Sequencing was performed with immunoSEQ multiplex PCR; in TCRdb, only in-frame clones are kept and a portion is missing. Among around 34,000 clones listed, approximately 80% were seen once. Per germline, CDR1 MNHEY and CDR2 SMNVEV (reference sequence). This CDR3 region has 15 residues. V trimming: 3 bases; J trimming: 2 bases; junction bases outside the gene matches: 5. Controls came from buffy coats of healthy blood donors. The chain couples TRBV27 to TRBJ2-7; 9 bases line up with TRBD2. The origin of this receptor is a human donor in good health. The source material was CD4+ T cells from blood buffy coats. CDR3 in amino acids: CASSFSGSPPYEQYF. CDR3 coding DNA: TGTGCCAGCAGTTTTAGCGGGAGTCCCCCCTACGAGCAGTACTTC.